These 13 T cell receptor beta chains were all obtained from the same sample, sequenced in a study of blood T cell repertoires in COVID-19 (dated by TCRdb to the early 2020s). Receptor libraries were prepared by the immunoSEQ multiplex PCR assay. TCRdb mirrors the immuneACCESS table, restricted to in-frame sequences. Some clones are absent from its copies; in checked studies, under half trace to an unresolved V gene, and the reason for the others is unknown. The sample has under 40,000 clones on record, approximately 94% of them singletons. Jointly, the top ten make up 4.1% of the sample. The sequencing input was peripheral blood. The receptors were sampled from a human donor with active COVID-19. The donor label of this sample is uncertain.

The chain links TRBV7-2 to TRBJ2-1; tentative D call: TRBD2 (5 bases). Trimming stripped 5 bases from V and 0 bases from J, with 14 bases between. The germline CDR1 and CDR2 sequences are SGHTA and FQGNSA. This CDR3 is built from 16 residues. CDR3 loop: CASSLKSGASYNEQFF. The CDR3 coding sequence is TGTGCCAGCAGCCTAAAGAGCGGCGCCTCCTACAATGAGCAGTTCTTC.

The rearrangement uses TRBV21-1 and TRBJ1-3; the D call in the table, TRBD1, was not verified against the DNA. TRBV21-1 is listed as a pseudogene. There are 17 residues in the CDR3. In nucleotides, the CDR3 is TGTGCCAGCAGCAAACGAATGGGCAGGGACTCTGGAAACACCATATATTTT. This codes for CASSKRMGRDSGNTIYF.

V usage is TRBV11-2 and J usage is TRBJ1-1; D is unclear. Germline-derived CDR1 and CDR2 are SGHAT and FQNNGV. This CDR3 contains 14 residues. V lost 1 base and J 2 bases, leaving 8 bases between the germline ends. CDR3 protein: CASSLARHNTEAFF. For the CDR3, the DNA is TGTGCCAGCAGCTTAGCCAGGCACAACACTGAAGCTTTCTTT.

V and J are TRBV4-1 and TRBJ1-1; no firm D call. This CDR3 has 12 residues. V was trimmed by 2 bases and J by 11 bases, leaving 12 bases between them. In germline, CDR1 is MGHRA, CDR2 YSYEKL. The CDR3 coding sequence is TGCGCCAGCAGCCAATTTGGGTGGAGGGCTTTCTTT. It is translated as CASSQFGWRAFF.

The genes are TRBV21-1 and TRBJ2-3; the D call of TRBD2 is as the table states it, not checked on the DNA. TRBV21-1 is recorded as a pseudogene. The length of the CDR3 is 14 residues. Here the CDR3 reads CASGWGGTTYTQYF. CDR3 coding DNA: TGTGCCAGCGGGTGGGGAGGGACTACGTATACGCAGTATTTT.

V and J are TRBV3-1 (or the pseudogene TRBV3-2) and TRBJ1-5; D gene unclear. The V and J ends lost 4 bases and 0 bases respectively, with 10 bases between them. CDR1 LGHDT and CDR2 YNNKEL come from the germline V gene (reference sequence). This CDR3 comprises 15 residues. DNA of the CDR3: TGTGCCAGCAGCCGGGGAGACTATAGCAATCAGCCCCAGCATTTT. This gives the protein CASSRGDYSNQPQHF.

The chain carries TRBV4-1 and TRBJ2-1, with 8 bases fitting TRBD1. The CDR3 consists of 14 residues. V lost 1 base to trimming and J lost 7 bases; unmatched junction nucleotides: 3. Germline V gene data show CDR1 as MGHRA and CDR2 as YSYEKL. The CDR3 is CASSQGNRGNEQFF. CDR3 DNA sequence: TGCGCCAGCAGCCAAGGGAACAGGGGGAATGAGCAGTTCTTC.

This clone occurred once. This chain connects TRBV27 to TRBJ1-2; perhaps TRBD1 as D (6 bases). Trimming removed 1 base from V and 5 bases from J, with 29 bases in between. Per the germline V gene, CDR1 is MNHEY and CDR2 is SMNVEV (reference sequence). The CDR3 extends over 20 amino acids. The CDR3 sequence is CASSLYPPNRTANKVYGYTF. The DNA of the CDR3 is TGTGCCAGCAGTTTATACCCCCCGAACCGGACAGCCAATAAAGTTTATGGCTACACCTTC.

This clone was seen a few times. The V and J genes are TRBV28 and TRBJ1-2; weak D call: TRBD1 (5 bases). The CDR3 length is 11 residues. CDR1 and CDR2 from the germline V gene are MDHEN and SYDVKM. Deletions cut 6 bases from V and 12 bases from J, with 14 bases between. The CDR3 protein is CASSRGGWNTF. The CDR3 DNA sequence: TGTGCCAGCAGCCGCGGGGGGTGGAACACCTTC.

CDR3 nucleotide sequence: TGTGCCAGCAGTTACTCGAGGGCACCTCCTTTCGAGCAGTACTTC. Residues: CASSYSRAPPFEQYF. The rearrangement joins TRBV6-5 to TRBJ2-7, with a tentative D call TRBD2 (5 bases). V was shortened by 0 bases and J by 6 bases, with 15 bases between the two germline ends. The germline gives CDR1 MNHEY, CDR2 SVGAGI. This CDR3 comprises 15 residues.

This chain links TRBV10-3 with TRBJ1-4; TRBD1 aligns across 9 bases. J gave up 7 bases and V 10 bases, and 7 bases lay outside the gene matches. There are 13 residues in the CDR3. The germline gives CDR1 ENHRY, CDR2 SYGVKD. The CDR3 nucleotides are TGTGCCACAACAGGGGGCGAGAGTGAAAAACTGTTTTTT. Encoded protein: CATTGGESEKLFF.

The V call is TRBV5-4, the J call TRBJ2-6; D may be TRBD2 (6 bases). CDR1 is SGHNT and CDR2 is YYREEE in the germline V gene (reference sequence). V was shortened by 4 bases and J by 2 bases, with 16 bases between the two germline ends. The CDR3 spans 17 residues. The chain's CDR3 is CASSPGGAYTGANVLTF. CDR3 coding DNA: TGTGCCAGCAGCCCGGGCGGGGCTTATACTGGGGCCAACGTCCTGACTTTC.

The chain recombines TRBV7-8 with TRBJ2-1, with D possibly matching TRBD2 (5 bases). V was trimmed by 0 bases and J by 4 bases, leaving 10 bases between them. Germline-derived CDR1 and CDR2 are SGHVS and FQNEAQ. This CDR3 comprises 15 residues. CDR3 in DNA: TGTGCCAGCAGCTTAGCGGGAGCAGGATACAATGAGCAGTTCTTC. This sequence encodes CASSLAGAGYNEQFF.